This T cell receptor (beta chain) is from a study of shared clonotypes between healthy human individuals. Study results and caveats: Rarefaction analysis demonstrated incomplete sorted-subset sequencing notwithstanding large depth. Clonotypes shared by all four donors outscored non-shared clonotypes in generation probability.

With 8 bases removed from V and 0 bases from J, the gap between germline ends came to 14 bases. This CDR3 region has 15 residues. Germline V gives CDR1 SGHAT, CDR2 FQNNGV. Replicate PCRs for sorted subsets used 200 to 250 ng DNA; this equaled 25,000 to 35,000 T cell genomes. Original methodology: ImmunoSEQ yielded junction-only sequences lacking quality scores, so filtering differed. TCRdb keeps only in-frame clones here, not all; method: immunoSEQ multiplex PCR. V and J calls and clone size come straight from that table; D and trimming were deduced from the DNA. This table has about 2.2 million clones, around 93% appearing once. In regard to this clone: What it recognizes is unknown.

CD8 cells classed as naive were CD45RO-negative and positively selected for CCR7, excluding terminally differentiated effector memory CD45RA+ cells. The source is a young man in good health. Some clones in this sample may be carry-over from other donors' samples. The sample taken for sequencing was naive CD8+ T cells from PBMCs. The V and J genes are TRBV11-2 and TRBJ2-1; maybe TRBD2 (5 bases). In DNA form, the CDR3 reads TGTGCCAGCTCCGGGATGGGGAGCTCCTACAATGAGCAGTTCTTC. This encodes CASSGMGSSYNEQFF.